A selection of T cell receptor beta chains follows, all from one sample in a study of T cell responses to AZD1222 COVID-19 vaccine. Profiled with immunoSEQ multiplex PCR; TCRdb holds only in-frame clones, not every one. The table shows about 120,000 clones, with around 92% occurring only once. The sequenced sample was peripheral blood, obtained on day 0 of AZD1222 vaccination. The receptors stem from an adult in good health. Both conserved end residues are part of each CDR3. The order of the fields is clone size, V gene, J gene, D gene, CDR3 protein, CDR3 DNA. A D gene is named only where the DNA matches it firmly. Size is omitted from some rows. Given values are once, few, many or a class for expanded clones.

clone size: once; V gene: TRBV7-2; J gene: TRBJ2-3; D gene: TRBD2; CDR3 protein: CASSLAAPGLAGGPMGRDTQYF; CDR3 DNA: TGTGCCAGCAGCTTAGCGGCCCCGGGACTAGCGGGGGGGCCCATGGGGAGAGATACGCAGTATTTT
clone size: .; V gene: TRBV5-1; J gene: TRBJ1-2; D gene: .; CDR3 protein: CASRVMGRGNYGYTF; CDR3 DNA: TGCGCCAGCCGCGTTATGGGTCGCGGTAACTATGGCTACACCTTC
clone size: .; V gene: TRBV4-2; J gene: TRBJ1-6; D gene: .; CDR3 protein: CASSQDWTRGGSPLHF; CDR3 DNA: TGTGCCAGCAGCCAAGATTGGACCAGGGGTGGTTCACCCCTCCACTTT
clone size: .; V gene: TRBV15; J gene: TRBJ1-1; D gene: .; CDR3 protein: CATSRGETEAFF; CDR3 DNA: TGTGCCACCAGCAGAGGTGAGACAGAAGCTTTCTTT
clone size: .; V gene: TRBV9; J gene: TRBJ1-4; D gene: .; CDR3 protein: CASSVAAGSEEKLFF; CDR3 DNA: TGTGCCAGCAGCGTAGCGGCAGGCTCGGAAGAAAAACTGTTTTTT
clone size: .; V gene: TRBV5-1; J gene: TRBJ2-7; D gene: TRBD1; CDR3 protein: CASSLRGRADDEQYF; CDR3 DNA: TGCGCCAGCAGCTTGAGGGGGCGCGCTGATGACGAGCAGTACTTC
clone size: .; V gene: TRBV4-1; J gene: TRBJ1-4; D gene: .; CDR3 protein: CASSQPGPRNEKLFF; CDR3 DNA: TGCGCCAGCAGCCAACCGGGACCCCGTAATGAAAAACTGTTTTTT
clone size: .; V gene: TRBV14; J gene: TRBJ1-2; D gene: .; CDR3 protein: CASSQVPGANYGYTF; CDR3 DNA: TGTGCCAGCAGCCAAGTCCCAGGGGCTAACTATGGCTACACCTTC
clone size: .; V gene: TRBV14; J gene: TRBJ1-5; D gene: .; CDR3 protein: CASSPALPPNQPQHF; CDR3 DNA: TGTGCCAGCAGCCCGGCTCTCCCCCCGAATCAGCCCCAGCATTTT
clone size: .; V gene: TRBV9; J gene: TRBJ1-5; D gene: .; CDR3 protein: CASSVIQPQHF; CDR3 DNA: TGTGCCAGCAGCGTTATCCAGCCCCAGCATTTT
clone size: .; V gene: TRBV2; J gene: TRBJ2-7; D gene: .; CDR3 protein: CASSEQGPASYEQYF; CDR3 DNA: TGTGCCAGCAGTGAACAGGGACCCGCGTCCTACGAGCAGTACTTC
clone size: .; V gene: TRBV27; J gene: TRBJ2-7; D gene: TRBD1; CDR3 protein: CASSLSAGGYEQYF; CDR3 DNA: TGTGCCAGCAGTTTATCGGCAGGGGGCTACGAGCAGTACTTC
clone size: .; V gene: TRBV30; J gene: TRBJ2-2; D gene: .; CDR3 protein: CAWSVSRATGELFF; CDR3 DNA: TGTGCCTGGAGTGTAAGCAGGGCCACCGGGGAGCTGTTTTTT
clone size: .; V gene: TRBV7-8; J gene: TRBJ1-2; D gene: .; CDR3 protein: CASSSTVMGHIYGYTF; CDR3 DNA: TGTGCCAGCAGCTCGACCGTAATGGGACATATCTATGGCTACACCTTC